This TCR beta chain was captured in a study of PD-1 and CTLA-4 blockade in melanoma. Per germline, CDR1 SEHNR and CDR2 FQNEAQ (reference sequence). The CDR3 consists of 18 residues. Trimming left V 2 bases short and J 6 bases short, with 26 bases between. Only in-frame clones appear in the TCRdb table, and some are missing; sequencing was by immunoSEQ multiplex PCR. This sample has 15,000 to 20,000 clones, with around 70% found just once. The TCR was taken from a human donor with melanoma. The sample in question was CD8+ T cells from peripheral blood, obtained before anti-PD-1 treatment. The chain couples TRBV7-9 to TRBJ2-7; D may be TRBD2 (5 bases). CDR3 region: CASSLPLGGSEKESEQYF. The DNA of the CDR3 is TGTGCCAGCAGCTTACCACTAGGCGGGTCGGAAAAGGAATCCGAGCAGTACTTC.